The 26 T cell receptor beta chains presented below share a single source sample, sequenced in a study of regulatory T cells in long-lasting Graves disease. TCR beta libraries were built with iRepertoire HTBI primers and Arm-PCR of CDR3 regions. TCRdb fed the multiplex PCR reads into MiXCR, producing one record per CDR3 protein. The table records some 560,000 distinct CDR3 sequences, around 16% of them present only once. Regarding time point: newly diagnosed GD, antithyroid drugs for less than 3 months. Making the TCR library involved RNA that had been extracted from PBMCs. The data also belong to a second study, concerning T cells in Graves' hyperthyroidism and ophthalmopathy.

Specimen: peripheral blood mononuclear cells (PBMCs), collected at new diagnosis, from a patient treated with antithyroid drugs. The receptors stem from a woman aged 35 to 59 with Graves disease.

This clonotype has at least ten counts. The genes are TRBV6-1 and TRBJ1-2, with 11 bases aligning to TRBD1. Trimming took 6 bases from V and 4 from J; bases not matched to a gene: 10. The germline V gene has CDR1 MNHNS and CDR2 SASEGT. This CDR3 contains 16 residues. The CDR3 DNA follows: TGTGCCAGCAGCTCCGGGACAGGGGGTGGTAGCTATGGCTACACCTTC. Protein product: CASSSGTGGGSYGYTF.

This clonotype has at least ten counts. The CDR3: CASSEEVASGVGKTQYF. The CDR3 coding sequence is TGTGCCAGCAGTGAAGAGGTGGCTAGCGGGGTGGGGAAGACCCAGTACTTC. V gene TRBV6-2 or TRBV6-3 combines with J gene TRBJ2-5; 9 nucleotides agree with TRBD2. CDR1 MNHEY and CDR2 SVGEGT come from the germline V gene. V was clipped by 5 bases and J by 6 bases; unmatched bases: 16. CDR3 size: 17 residues.

Only a few counts were recorded for this clonotype. This chain connects TRBV19 to TRBJ1-2, with TRBD1 matching 7 bases. The CDR3 is 15 residues long. Trimming removed 6 bases from V and 0 bases from J; junction bases left unmatched: 7. Germline CDR1 LNHDA, CDR2 SQIVND (reference sequence). DNA for the CDR3: TGTGCCAGTAGCATCTCCGGGACAGCTAACTATGGCTACACCTTC. Amino acid sequence: CASSISGTANYGYTF.

The sample holds many counts of this clonotype. One end of the junction fails to match germline, which may point to a read error. This chain joins TRBV7-7 and TRBJ2-5, with D perhaps given as TRBD1 or TRBD2 (5 bases each). CDR3 length equals 15 residues. In germline, CDR1 is SSHAT, CDR2 FNYEAQ (reference sequence). The CDR3, as DNA: TGTGCTAGCAGCTTAGACCTGGGACCCAGCGAGACCCAGTACTTC. It is translated as CASSLDLGPSETQYF.

The chain uses TRBV4-2 and TRBJ1-2; maybe TRBD1 (6 bases). CDR1 and CDR2 from the germline V gene are LGHNA and YNFKEQ. V dropped 3 bases and J dropped 2 bases, with 31 bases sitting between them. This CDR3 spans 21 amino acids. The CDR3 nucleotides are TGTGCCAGCAGCCAGGGGGGCTCCGGGACACGCACTAGAGCCTTAAACTATGGCTACACCTTC. It yields the protein CASSQGGSGTRTRALNYGYTF.

The sample holds a few counts of this clonotype. The chain couples TRBV5-1 to TRBJ2-1; the D gene is possibly TRBD2 (5 bases). The CDR3 consists of 17 residues. The germline V and J ends were trimmed by 1 base and 7 bases, with 21 bases remaining between them. CDR1 is SGHRS, CDR2 YFSETQ, per germline. CDR3 in amino acids: CASSLSPARARSNEQFF. CDR3 nucleotides: TGCGCCAGCAGCTTGTCCCCGGCGAGGGCCCGGTCGAATGAGCAGTTCTTC.

The chain links TRBV2 to TRBJ2-1, with D perhaps TRBD2 (6 bases). CDR1 and CDR2 from the germline V gene are SNHLY and FYNNEI. V was clipped by 2 bases and J by 8 bases, with 10 bases between them. The CDR3 runs to 13 residues. The CDR3 reads CASSESSSDEQFF. The CDR3 nucleotides read TGTGCCAGCAGTGAATCATCTAGCGATGAGCAGTTCTTC.

Points on this clonotype: This could be a read error, since a much larger clone is one nucleotide away. The V gene is TRBV6-1, the J gene TRBJ2-7; D is unresolved. Germline CDR1 MNHNS, CDR2 SASEGT. This CDR3 is 13 amino acids long. CDR3 residues: CASGEVYSYEQYF. DNA for the CDR3: TGTGCCAGCGGTGAGGTTTATTCCTACGAGCAGTACTTC.

In this sample, this clonotype turned up a few times. CDR3 sequence (DNA): TGTGCCAGCAGCTACTACGGGGGTTTCGACAATGAGCAGTTCTTC. It encodes CASSYYGGFDNEQFF. The chain is built from TRBV7-3 and TRBJ2-1; perhaps TRBD2 as D (6 bases). This CDR3 contains 15 residues. The germline CDR1 and CDR2 sequences are SGHTA and FQGTGA. Trimming removed 4 bases at V and 5 bases at J, with 15 bases between.

In this sample, this clonotype turned up many times. V usage is TRBV28 and J usage is TRBJ1-1; the D is unclear. The CDR3 extends over 14 amino acids. CDR1 is MDHEN and CDR2 is SYDVKM in the germline V gene. V was trimmed by 6 bases and J by 1 base, leaving 12 bases between them. The CDR3 is CASRFGRGNTEAFF. The CDR3 region has the DNA TGTGCCAGCAGATTCGGACGGGGGAACACTGAAGCTTTCTTT.

This clonotype was observed many times. The chain is built from TRBV5-1 and TRBJ2-7, with TRBD2 matching 10 bases. CDR3 length: 15 amino acids. In germline, CDR1 is SGHRS, CDR2 YFSETQ. J gave up 2 bases and V 4 bases, and 6 bases lay outside the gene matches. In DNA form, the CDR3 reads TGCGCCAGCAGCCCGGCCCTAGCGGGGGCCTACGAGCAGTACTTC. Translated: CASSPALAGAYEQYF.

This clonotype was detected once. The rearrangement uses TRBV18 and TRBJ2-1; the D is unclear. Per the germline V gene, CDR1 is KGHSH and CDR2 is LQKENI. The CDR3 runs to 12 residues. Trimming stripped 6 bases from V and 3 bases from J, with 6 bases between. The CDR3 nucleotides are TGTGCCAGCTCCTACAGCTACAATGAGCAGTTCTTC. This sequence encodes CASSYSYNEQFF.

This clonotype was found many times. V and J are TRBV2 and TRBJ2-1, with D unresolved. CDR3 length equals 15 residues. The V gene lost 6 bases and the J gene lost 7 bases, with 19 bases spanning the gap. Germline lookup yields CDR1 SNHLY and CDR2 FYNNEI. CDR3 region: CASSPEAHAANEQFF. The CDR3 region has the DNA TGTGCCAGCAGCCCCGAAGCGCACGCGGCGAATGAGCAGTTCTTC.

The rearrangement links TRBV19 to TRBJ2-7; 7 bases align to TRBD1. The length of the CDR3 is 17 residues. Per the germline V gene, CDR1 is LNHDA and CDR2 is SQIVND (reference sequence). V was pared by 3 bases and J by 0 bases, with 11 bases of the junction left unmatched. CDR3 amino acids: CASSMPPGQRHSYEQYF. The CDR3 bases are TGTGCCAGTAGTATGCCCCCGGGACAGCGCCACTCCTACGAGCAGTACTTC.

This clonotype was found many times. The chain joins TRBV28 to TRBJ2-5; 8 bases match TRBD1. Germline V gene lookup returns CDR1 MDHEN and CDR2 SYDVKM. The CDR3 loop spans 16 amino acids. V was clipped by 4 bases and J by 2 bases; unmatched bases: 9. CDR3 sequence reads: CASSYHTGGTQETQYF. CDR3 DNA sequence: TGTGCCAGCAGTTATCATACAGGGGGAACACAAGAGACCCAGTACTTC. The whole variable domain, remainder taken from reference TRBV28 and TRBJ2-5, is DVKVTQSSRYLVKRTGEKVFLECVQDMDHENMFWYRQDPGLGLRLIYFSYDVKMKEKGDIPEGYSVSREKKERFSLILESASTNQTSMYLCASSYHTGGTQETQYFGPGTRLLVL.

The V gene is TRBV29-1, the J gene TRBJ2-5; perhaps TRBD2 as D (6 bases). Trimming took 4 bases from V and 3 from J, leaving 12 bases between them. The CDR3 sequence is 13 residues long. Germline CDR1 reads SQVTM; CDR2 reads ANQGSEA. The CDR3 reads CSVARTTEETQYF. CDR3 bases: TGCAGCGTTGCTAGGACTACTGAAGAGACCCAGTACTTC.

This clonotype was observed many times. Sequence at one end of the junction differs from germline and may be a read error. J is TRBJ1-5 and V is TRBV5-1, with a weak D call TRBD1 (5 bases). This CDR3 region has 13 residues. Per the germline V gene, CDR1 is SGHRS and CDR2 is YFSETQ. The CDR3: CASSLRGVQPQHF. DNA for the CDR3: TGTGCCAGCAGCTTGCGAGGGGTTCAGCCCCAGCATTTT. The whole variable domain, filled in from reference TRBV5-1 and TRBJ1-5, reads KAGVTQTPRYLIKTRGQQVTLSCSPISGHRSVSWYQQTPGQGLQFLFEYFSETQRNKGNFPGRFSGRQFSNSRSEMNVSTLELGDSALYLCASSLRGVQPQHFGDGTRLSIL.

This clonotype came up many times. This chain joins TRBV2 and TRBJ2-3; 11 bases agree with TRBD2. CDR1 SNHLY and CDR2 FYNNEI come from the germline V gene. V gave up 6 bases and J gave up 5 bases; unmatched junction bases: 7. This CDR3 has 15 amino acids. CDR3 region: CASSDSGGDRDTQYF. The CDR3 nucleotides read TGTGCCAGCAGCGATAGCGGGGGGGACCGAGATACGCAGTATTTT.

This CDR3 is CSARDVGEQYF. As DNA, the CDR3 is TGCAGTGCTAGAGATGTGGGCGAGCAGTACTTC. The rearrangement links TRBV20-1 to TRBJ2-7; D is unresolved. V gave up 0 bases and J gave up 6 bases, with 6 bases separating them. CDR3 length: 11 residues. CDR1 DFQATT and CDR2 SNEGSKA come from the germline V gene (reference sequence).

As to this clonotype: This likely reflects a read error, since a far larger clone is one base away. This chain uses TRBV12-3 or TRBV12-4 with TRBJ2-5; D remains unclear. The last part of the DNA fits TRBJ2-1 better; the J call may be wrong. The CDR3 sequence is 14 residues long. CDR3 DNA: TGTGCCAGCAGTTTAAGGCTAGTCCGTAGCGAGCAGTTCTTC. It specifies CASSLRLVRSEQFF.

This clonotype was recorded many times. The genes are TRBV3-1 and TRBJ1-4; possible D gene TRBD1, 5 bases. Germline CDR1 reads LGHDT; CDR2 reads YNNKEL (reference sequence). The CDR3 has 15 residues. With 2 bases removed from V and 4 bases from J, the gap between germline ends came to 11 bases. CDR3 coding DNA: TGTGCCAGCAGCCAAAGGGGACGGTTTAATGAAAAACTGTTTTTT. Residues: CASSQRGRFNEKLFF.

This clonotype was detected ten times or more. V usage is TRBV3-1 and J usage is TRBJ2-1, with a weak D call TRBD1 (5 bases). The CDR3 contains 17 residues. The germline V gene has CDR1 LGHDT and CDR2 YNNKEL (reference sequence). Trimming shortened V by 1 base and J by 0 bases, and 13 bases separated the two germline ends. The CDR3 nucleotides read TGTGCCAGCAGCCAAGTGCAGGGTCCTAGCTCCTACAATGAGCAGTTCTTC. Translated: CASSQVQGPSSYNEQFF.

This chain joins TRBV11-2 and TRBJ2-3; D is unclear. The V and J ends lost 1 base and 3 bases respectively, with 8 bases between them. The germline V gene has CDR1 SGHAT and CDR2 FQNNGV. This CDR3 comprises 14 residues. The CDR3 nucleotides are TGTGCCAGCAGCTTAGTGACAAATACAGATACGCAGTATTTT. This sequence encodes CASSLVTNTDTQYF.

This clonotype has ten or more counts. The chain couples TRBV12-3 or TRBV12-4 to TRBJ2-7, with 11 positions matching TRBD1. V lost 5 bases, J lost 7 bases, and 10 bases stayed unmatched. CDR3 length equals 15 residues. This CDR3 reads CASSEGTGGYWEQYF. The CDR3 DNA sequence: TGTGCCAGCAGTGAGGGGACAGGGGGATATTGGGAGCAGTACTTC.

The rearrangement uses TRBV7-3 and TRBJ2-6; TRBD1 agrees at 9 bases. The CDR3 has 16 residues. Trimming took 6 bases from V and 2 from J; bases not matched to a gene: 5. The V gene's germline CDR1 is SGHTA and CDR2 FQGTGA. In DNA, the CDR3 is TGTGCCAGCAGTGGGACAGGGAAACCTGGGGCCAACGTCCTGACTTTC. Translated, it gives CASSGTGKPGANVLTF.

This clonotype came up many times. The V call is TRBV2, the J call TRBJ1-1; maybe TRBD1 (6 bases). V was clipped by 4 bases and J by 3 bases, with 9 bases between them. Germline lookup yields CDR1 SNHLY and CDR2 FYNNEI. CDR3 length: 13 amino acids. The CDR3 sequence is CASSAGTYTEAFF. The CDR3 nucleotides read TGTGCCAGCAGTGCAGGGACATACACTGAAGCTTTCTTT.